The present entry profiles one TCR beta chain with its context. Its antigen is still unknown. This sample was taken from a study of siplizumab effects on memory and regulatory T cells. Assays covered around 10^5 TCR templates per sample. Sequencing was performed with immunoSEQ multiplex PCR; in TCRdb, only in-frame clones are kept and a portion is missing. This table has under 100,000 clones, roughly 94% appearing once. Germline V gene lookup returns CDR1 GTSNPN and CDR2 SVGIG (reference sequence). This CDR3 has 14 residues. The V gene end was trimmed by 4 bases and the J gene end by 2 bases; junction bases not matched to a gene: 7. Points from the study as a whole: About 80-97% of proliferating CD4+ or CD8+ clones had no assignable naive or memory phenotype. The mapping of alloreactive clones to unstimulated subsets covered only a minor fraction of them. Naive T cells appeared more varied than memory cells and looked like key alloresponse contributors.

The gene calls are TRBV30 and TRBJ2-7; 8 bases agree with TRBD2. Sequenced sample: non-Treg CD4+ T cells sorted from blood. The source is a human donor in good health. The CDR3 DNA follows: TGTGCCTGGACGGTCGGGGGGGCGACCTACGAGCAGTACTTC. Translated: CAWTVGGATYEQYF.